This TCR beta chain was retrieved from a study of stem cell transplantation in POMP-related autoinflammatory disease. TCRdb keeps only in-frame clones here, not all; method: immunoSEQ multiplex PCR. Among more than 25,000 clones listed, around nine tenths were seen once. CDR1 is MDHEN, CDR2 SYDVKM, per germline. With 10 bases removed from V and 4 bases from J, the gap between germline ends came to 13 bases. The CDR3 covers 12 residues. The sample here was CD4+ T cells from PBMCs, taken before stem cell transplantation. The clonotype comes from a human donor with POMP-related autoinflammation and immune dysregulation (PRAID). The chain links TRBV28 to TRBJ1-2, with D hard to call. CDR3 nucleotides: TGTGCCACGGCAGTGGGTGCCTATGGCTACACCTTC. This encodes CATAVGAYGYTF.